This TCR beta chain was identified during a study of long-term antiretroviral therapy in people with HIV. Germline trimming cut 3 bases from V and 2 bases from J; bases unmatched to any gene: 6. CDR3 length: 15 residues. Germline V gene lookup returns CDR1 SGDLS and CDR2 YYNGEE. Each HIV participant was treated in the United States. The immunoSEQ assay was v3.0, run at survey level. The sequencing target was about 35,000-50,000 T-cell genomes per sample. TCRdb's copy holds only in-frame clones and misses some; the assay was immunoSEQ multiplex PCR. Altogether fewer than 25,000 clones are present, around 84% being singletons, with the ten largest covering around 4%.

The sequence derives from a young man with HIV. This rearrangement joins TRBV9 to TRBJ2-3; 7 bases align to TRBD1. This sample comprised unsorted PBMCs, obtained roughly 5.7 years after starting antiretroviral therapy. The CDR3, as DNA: TGTGCCAGCAGCGGATGGGACAGAACCACAGATACGCAGTATTTT. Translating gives CASSGWDRTTDTQYF. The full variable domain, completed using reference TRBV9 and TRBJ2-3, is DSGVTQTPKHLITATGQRVTLRCSPRSGDLSVYWYQQSLDQGLQFLIQYYNGEERAKGNILERFSAQQFPDLHSELNLSSLELGDSALYFCASSGWDRTTDTQYFGPGTRLTVL.